These 2 T cell receptor beta chains originate from one sample sequenced in a study of blood T cell repertoires in COVID-19. Sequencing used immunoSEQ multiplex PCR; TCRdb keeps in-frame clones, though not all of them. Of more than 75,000 clones in the sample, roughly 82% were seen once. Sequences were obtained from peripheral blood. All receptors come from a human donor in a cohort sampled during active COVID-19.

This rearrangement joins TRBV5-7 to TRBJ1-1, with 10 bases that match TRBD1. TRBV5-7 is an open reading frame whose function is uncertain. This CDR3 contains 19 residues. Trimming removed 7 bases from V and 10 bases from J; junction bases left unmatched: 28. The CDR3 reads CASATIGHTGRDRGCVAFF. The CDR3 DNA reads TGTGCCAGCGCTACAATTGGCCACACCGGGCGGGACAGGGGTTGCGTAGCTTTCTTT.

With regard to this clone: At one end the junction does not follow the germline gene, possibly because of a read error. The chain joins TRBV6-5 to TRBJ2-3; the D is unclear. CDR3 length: 13 residues. CDR1 is MNHEY, CDR2 SVGAGI, per germline. The CDR3 coding sequence is TGTGCCAGCAGTAACTCCCACACAGATACGCAGTATTTT. Its protein product is CASSNSHTDTQYF.